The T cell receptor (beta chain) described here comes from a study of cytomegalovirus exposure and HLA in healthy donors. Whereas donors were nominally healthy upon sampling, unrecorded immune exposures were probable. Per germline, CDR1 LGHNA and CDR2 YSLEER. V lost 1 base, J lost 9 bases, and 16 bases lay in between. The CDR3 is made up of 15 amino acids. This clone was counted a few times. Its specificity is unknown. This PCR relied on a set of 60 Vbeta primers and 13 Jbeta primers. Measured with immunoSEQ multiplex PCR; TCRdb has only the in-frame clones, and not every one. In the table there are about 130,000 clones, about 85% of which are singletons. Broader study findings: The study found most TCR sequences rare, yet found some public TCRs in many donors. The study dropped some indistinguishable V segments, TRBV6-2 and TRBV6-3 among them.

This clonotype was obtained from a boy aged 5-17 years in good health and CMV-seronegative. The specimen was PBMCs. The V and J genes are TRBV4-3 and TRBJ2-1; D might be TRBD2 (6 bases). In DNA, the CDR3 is TGCGCCAGCAGCCAAGCGCCCCGGGACTTCAGTGAGCAGTTCTTC. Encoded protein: CASSQAPRDFSEQFF.